This entry features one TCR beta chain sequence. Its cognate antigen has yet to be identified. No base qualities exist here, and no much larger clone lies one base off it. The receptor library was made with PCR. Instrument used: Illumina HiSeq 2500. To reduce PCR and sequencing biases, unique molecular identifiers were built into the TCR beta cDNA libraries. Approximately 500,000 cDNA molecules were obtained for every 1 to 10 million input T cells, so each molecule roughly corresponded to one T cell. The patient libraries were prepared and sequenced using the same protocol as the earlier healthy control dataset. Within a given batch, samples were prepared together, multiplexed and sequenced on the same HiSeq lane. Per the authors' processing: MIGEC was used to process the raw barcoded reads, and molecular identifier groups with only a single read were discarded before consensus assembly and CDR3 extraction. Clonotype tables were post-analysed with VDJtools, normalizing diversity by down-sampling all datasets to the smallest sample size. To correct batch-related cross-sample contamination, repertoire overlap clustering matched CDR3 amino acid sequences but not nucleotide sequences. Clones were called with MiXCR by TCRdb after fastp trimmed the public reads at Q25, and only in-frame beta chains were retained. Every CDR3 protein is listed once, alongside the most common genes and DNA of its rows. V and J calls and clone size were set by TCRdb, not the authors. The sample table lists around 500,000 distinct CDR3 sequences, around a third of them with a count of one. The top ten clonotypes cover roughly 6% of the sample.

This sample was taken from a study of post-analysis software for immune sequencing data (dated by TCRdb to 2015 to 2017). Regarding the study in general: Recorded disease courses included relapsing-remitting, secondary progressive and progressive-relapsing multiple sclerosis, with some patients lacking subtype annotation. A subset of samples was prepared in parallel using single-end sample barcoding, then pooled and co-amplified after Illumina adapter ligation. The patient repertoires were compared against approximately twelve previously published healthy control repertoires obtained from donors aged roughly 6 to 25 years. What the authors observed across the whole study: The control group was slightly older than the multiple sclerosis patient group. Compared with controls, multiple sclerosis patients had significantly lower normalized Chao1 diversity, a finding suggesting substantial peripheral T-cell clonal expansion. Direct clustering with F measure revealed strong co-clustering of samples prepared in the same batch, which led to a batch-effect correction.

TCR beta repertoires were profiled from peripheral blood of roughly 13 young patients with multiple sclerosis to demonstrate the VDJtools post-analysis software. The multiple sclerosis patients were children and adolescents ranging in age from about 6 to 17 years. The source of this sequence is a girl aged 2-17 years with multiple sclerosis. Sample: blood.

CDR3 reads: CSVDMGEKLFF. At the DNA level, the sequence is TGCAGCGTTGATATGGGGGAAAAACTGTTTTTT. The rearrangement combines TRBV29-1 with TRBJ1-4, with the D gene not clear enough to name. CDR1 is given as SQVTM and CDR2 as ANQGSEA, both from the germline V gene. The V and J ends are trimmed by 3 bases and 8 bases, leaving 7 bases between them. The CDR3 spans 11 residues, from the cysteine through the phenylalanine. The DNA shown is the 33-base CDR3, in frame from base 1.